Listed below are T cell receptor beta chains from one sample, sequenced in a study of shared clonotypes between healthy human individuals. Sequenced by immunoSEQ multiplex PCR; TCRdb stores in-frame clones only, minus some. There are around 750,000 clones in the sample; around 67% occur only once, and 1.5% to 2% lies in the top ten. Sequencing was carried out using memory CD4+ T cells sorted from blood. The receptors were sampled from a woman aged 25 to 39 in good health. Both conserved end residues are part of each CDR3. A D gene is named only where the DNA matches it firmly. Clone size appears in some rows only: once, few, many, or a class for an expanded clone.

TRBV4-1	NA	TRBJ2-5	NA	TGCGCCAGCAGCCAAGATAAGGCGGGGTTGACGCAAGAGACCCAGTACTTC	CASSQDKAGLTQETQYF
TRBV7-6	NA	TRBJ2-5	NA	TGTGCCAGCAGCCCAACGAGGGTCGGTGAGACCCAGTACTTC	CASSPTRVGETQYF
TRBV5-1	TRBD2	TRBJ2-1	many	TGCGCCAGCAGCCCCGGGACTAGCGGAAATGAGCAGTTCTTC	CASSPGTSGNEQFF
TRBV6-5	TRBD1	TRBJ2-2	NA	TGTGCCAGCACCGAGGCCAGGGGGTACACCGGGGAGCTGTTTTTT	CASTEARGYTGELFF
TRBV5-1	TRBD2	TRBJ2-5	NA	TGCGCCAGCAGCATCCTAGCGGGGCCCCAAGAGACCCAGTACTTC	CASSILAGPQETQYF
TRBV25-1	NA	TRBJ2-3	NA	TGTGCCAGCAGCCACGTTGGGGTGCAGTATTTT	CASSHVGVQYF
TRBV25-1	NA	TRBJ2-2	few	TGTGCCAGCAGTGGTCCCCCCTTGAACACCGGGGAGCTGTTTTTT	CASSGPPLNTGELFF
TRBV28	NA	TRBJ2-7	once	TGTGCCAGCAGTTTATTAGGGGAATTC	CASSLLGEF
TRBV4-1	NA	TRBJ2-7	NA	TGCGCCAGCAGCCAAGAAGCTGGGAACAGGAGCTCCTACGAGCAGTACTTC	CASSQEAGNRSSYEQYF
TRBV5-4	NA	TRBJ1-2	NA	TGTGCCAGCAGTGACCATAGCTCCTATGGCTACACCTTC	CASSDHSSYGYTF
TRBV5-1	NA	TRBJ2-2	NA	TGCGCCAGCAGCTTGGGACAGGCCGGGGAGCTGTTTTTT	CASSLGQAGELFF
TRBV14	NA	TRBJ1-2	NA	TGTGCCAGCCTTGGCTACACCTTC	CASLGYTF
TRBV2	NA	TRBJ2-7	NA	TGTGCCAGCAGTCCTGAGGCGGAGCAGTACTTC	CASSPEAEQYF
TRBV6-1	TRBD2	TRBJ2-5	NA	TGTGCCAGCAGTGAAAGGCCTAGCGGGGAGGTGGAGACCCAGTACTTC	CASSERPSGEVETQYF
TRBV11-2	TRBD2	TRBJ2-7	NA	TGTGCCAGCAGCCCCGGGGGGGGATATCTCCGGGACGAGCAGTACTTC	CASSPGGGYLRDEQYF
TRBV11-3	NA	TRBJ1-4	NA	TGTGCCAGCAGCTTAGATCGGCAACTGTTTTTT	CASSLDRQLFF
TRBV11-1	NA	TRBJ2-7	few	TGTGCCAGCAGCTTATACTTCAATGAAGAGCAGTACTTC	CASSLYFNEEQYF
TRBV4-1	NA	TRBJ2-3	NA	TGCGCCAGCAGCCAAGGGGGGGGCGGTTTCACAGATACGCAGTATTTT	CASSQGGGGFTDTQYF
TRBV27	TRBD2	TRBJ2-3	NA	TGTGCCAGCAGTTTTCGAGGACCGCGGACTAGCGGGAGCCAGCTCACAGATACGCAGTATTTT	CASSFRGPRTSGSQLTDTQYF
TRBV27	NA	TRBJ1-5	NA	TGTGCCAGCAGTTTAGCAGGAAATCAGCCCCAGCATTTT	CASSLAGNQPQHF
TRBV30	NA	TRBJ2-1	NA	TGTGCCTGGAGTGATACTAGTTTGGTGGGGAATGAGCAGTTCTTC	CAWSDTSLVGNEQFF
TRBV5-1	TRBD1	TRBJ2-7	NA	TGCGCCAGCAGCTTGAAGACAGGGGACGGCGAGCAGTACTTC	CASSLKTGDGEQYF
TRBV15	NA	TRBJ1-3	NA	TGTGCCACCAGCAGAGGACCCCTAGTCAGAAACACCATATATTTT	CATSRGPLVRNTIYF
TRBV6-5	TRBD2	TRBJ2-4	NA	TGTGCCAGCAGTTTTAACTGGCGGGAGGCCAAAAACATTCAGTACTTC	CASSFNWREAKNIQYF
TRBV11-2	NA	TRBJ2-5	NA	TGTGCCAGCAGCTTAGATTTTTGGGAGACCCAGTACTTC	CASSLDFWETQYF
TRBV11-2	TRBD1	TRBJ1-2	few	TGTGCCAGCAGCTTATCTCCCACCGGGACAGGGCTCTATGGCTACACCTTC	CASSLSPTGTGLYGYTF
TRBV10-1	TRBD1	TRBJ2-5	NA	TGCGCCAGCAGTCCCCTCCGGACAGGGGGCTATCAAGAGACCCAGTACTTC	CASSPLRTGGYQETQYF
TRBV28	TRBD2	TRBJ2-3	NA	TGTGCCAGCAGTTTTGTAGCGGGAGTTACAGATACGCAGTATTTT	CASSFVAGVTDTQYF